This T cell receptor beta chain was retrieved from a study of T-cell memory formation after mild COVID-19. Study-level findings and limits: Clones that got smaller from day 15 to 85 had even CD4/CD8, while clones growing later tipped toward CD4+. A subset of responding clones appeared in pre-infection memory, suggesting cross-reactive memory joined. Clones from the second wave (peaking day 37) had unconfirmed SARS-CoV-2 specificity.

The V and J ends lost 0 bases and 3 bases respectively, with 0 bases between them. The CDR3 is 11 amino acids. Germline V CDR1 and CDR2: SGHRS, YFSETQ. 5'RACE, which relied on constant-segment primers, yielded TCR alpha and TCR beta cDNA libraries carrying sample barcodes and UMIs. One entry per CDR3 protein results from TCRdb running MiXCR on the 5' RACE reads. The data hold hundreds of thousands of distinct CDR3 sequences, with around 15% observed a single time. This clonotype is medium-sized (0.01 to 0.1%) in the sample. The antigen remains unidentified. This TCR was sampled from a man between 18 and 29 years old who had mild COVID-19 (a few samples of this study predate the infection). Cell type and time point are not known. Specimen: PBMCs or a T cell subset sorted from them (not recorded which). The chain carries TRBV5-1 and TRBJ2-5, with D unclear. The CDR3 bases are TGCGCCAGCAGCTTGGAAGAGACCCAGTACTTC. This gives the protein CASSLEETQYF. The full variable domain, completed using reference TRBV5-1 and TRBJ2-5, is KAGVTQTPRYLIKTRGQQVTLSCSPISGHRSVSWYQQTPGQGLQFLFEYFSETQRNKGNFPGRFSGRQFSNSRSEMNVSTLELGDSALYLCASSLEETQYFGPGTRLLVL.